One sample yielded the 3 T cell receptor beta chains listed below, sequenced in a study of tumor and adjacent non-tumor tissue in lung cancer. A modified ARM-PCR protocol with three rounds of nested PCR amplified TCRbeta. From the multiplex PCR reads, TCRdb called clonotypes with MiXCR, one entry per CDR3 protein. The table has approximately 75,000 distinct CDR3 sequences, under 85% seen once. This sample's RNA came from whole unsorted tissue. Sequences were obtained from lung tumor tissue. Receptors originate from a woman in her forties or fifties with non-small cell lung cancer.

V usage is TRBV20-1 and J usage is TRBJ2-7, with 9 positions matching TRBD2. The CDR3 totals 15 residues. Germline V gene lookup returns CDR1 DFQATT and CDR2 SNEGSKA (reference sequence). DNA of the CDR3: TGCAATGATTCTGTAGCGGGAGAAGTGGTTGACGAGCAGTACTTC. It specifies CNDSVAGEVVDEQYF.

This clonotype was seen a few times. One junction end does not reproduce the germline sequence, and a read error may be involved. The chain couples TRBV5-1 to TRBJ2-3; 9 bases match TRBD1. Per the germline V gene, CDR1 is SGHRS and CDR2 is YFSETQ. This CDR3 has 16 amino acids. CDR3 nucleotides: TGCGCCAGCCGCCAGAGATCGACAGGGGGATCAGATGCGCAGTATTTT. It specifies CASRQRSTGGSDAQYF.

Details on this clonotype: At one of its ends the junction is not consistent with the germline gene, which may arise from a read error. The chain is built from TRBV7-9 and TRBJ2-7; D gene unclear. The germline CDR1 and CDR2 sequences are SEHNR and FQNEAQ (reference sequence). This CDR3 contains 12 residues. CDR3 sequence: CAGSSASYEQNF. In DNA form, the CDR3 reads TGTGCCGGCAGCTCCGCATCCTACGAGCAGAACTTC.